This TCR beta chain was recovered during a study of CD8 T cells in ankylosing spondylitis (dated 2017 in TCRdb). Describing the broader study: The study set out to find disease-linked TCR variants by profiling T cell receptor beta repertoires in ankylosing spondylitis patients and healthy donors. The whole study cohort included about a hundred healthy donors and 20 to 25 ankylosing spondylitis patients. Peripheral blood samples were taken, and synovial fluid was additionally collected from ankylosing spondylitis patients. The study at large found these results: The disease-linked clones had a CD8+ phenotype and were found at relatively low frequencies in peripheral blood. Some motif variants were previously reported in synovial fluid and blood of reactive arthritis patients, suggesting common disease-initiation mechanisms. The disease-linked clones were reported as significantly enriched in matched synovial fluid samples from ankylosing spondylitis patients. A TCR beta motif made up of several highly homologous amino acid variants appeared to be characteristic of blood from ankylosing spondylitis patients.

Worth noting for this clonotype: This clone's antigen is unknown. No base quality values were provided; no much bigger clone lies one nucleotide off.

For each ankylosing spondylitis patient, the synovial fluid sample was matched to a blood sample from that same patient. TCRdb names Illumina HiSeq 2500 as the instrument used. TCR beta libraries were prepared by quantitative 5'-RACE with molecular barcodes. For the original study's pipeline: Disease-linked TCR variants were identified with a new computational method built on a probabilistic model of VDJ rearrangement. TCRdb ran its own pipeline on the public reads, namely fastp trimming at Q25 and MiXCR clone calling, and kept in-frame beta chains. Rows with a matching CDR3 protein are joined into one entry that keeps the most common DNA and genes. These V and J calls originate from TCRdb's pipeline instead of the authors' own analysis. The sample includes roughly 140,000 distinct CDR3 sequences, with roughly 44% observed a single time. Jointly, the top ten make up over 12% of the sample. The CDR3 holds 15 amino acids from the cysteine to the phenylalanine. This entry keeps only the CDR3 DNA: 45 bases, framed from base 1. The germline V gene gives CDR1 as SGHDT and CDR2 as YYEEEE. V sheds 0 bases and J sheds 3 bases, leaving 12 bases between their ends.

The sequence links TRBV5-6 to TRBJ1-2; no D segment can be confidently identified. Sequencing was carried out using synovial fluid, either unsorted or a sorted T cell fraction (not recorded which). This receptor was identified in a male donor with ankylosing spondylitis. The sequenced DNA is TGTGCCAGCAGCTTGGGCCGTGGGATATACTATGGCTACACCTTC. It codes for CASSLGRGIYYGYTF.